What follows are 16 T cell receptor beta chains derived from one specimen sequenced in a study of cytomegalovirus exposure and HLA in healthy donors. Amplification used 60 Vbeta primers and 13 Jbeta primers. This table comes from immunoSEQ multiplex PCR, and its TCRdb copy is limited to in-frame clones, with some not included. The sample has 190,000 or so clones, about four fifths seen once. Sequenced input: PBMCs. These receptors came from a man aged 45-65 years in good health and CMV-seronegative.

This clone showed up just once. The CDR3 nucleotides are TGTGCCTGGAGTGTTTCTTCATCCGGCAGGATCCACCCTGGGGCCAACGTCCTGACTTTC. As protein: CAWSVSSSGRIHPGANVLTF. The V gene is TRBV30, the J gene TRBJ2-6, with D uncertain. Germline CDR1 GTSNPN, CDR2 SVGIG (reference sequence). This CDR3 spans 20 amino acids. The V and J ends lost 0 bases and 2 bases respectively, with 23 bases between them.

This chain links TRBV5-1 with TRBJ2-1, with 15 bases lining up with TRBD2. V dropped 4 bases and J dropped 0; count of bases not matched to a gene: 8. This CDR3 comprises 19 residues. CDR1 is SGHRS, CDR2 YFSETQ, per germline. Here the CDR3 DNA reads TGCGCCAGCAGCCCCGGGACTAGCGGGGGGTTAAGCTCCTACAATGAGCAGTTCTTC. The encoded protein is CASSPGTSGGLSSYNEQFF.

This clone was detected a few times. The chain uses TRBV28 and TRBJ1-5; D perhaps matches TRBD1 (5 bases). This CDR3 has 10 amino acids. Germline-derived CDR1 and CDR2 are MDHEN and SYDVKM. Trimming stripped 6 bases from V and 11 bases from J, with 8 bases between. As DNA, the CDR3 is TGTGCCAGCAGGGGGGGGACCCAGCATTTT. It yields the protein CASRGGTQHF.

V gene TRBV5-6 combines with J gene TRBJ2-3; no clear D. Trimming cost V 1 base and J 0 bases, with 3 bases left between them. The germline CDR1 and CDR2 sequences are SGHDT and YYEEEE. CDR3 length equals 13 residues. Here the CDR3 DNA reads TGTGCCAGCAGCTTGACTAGCACAGATACGCAGTATTTT. This gives the protein CASSLTSTDTQYF.

J is TRBJ1-1 and V is TRBV6-1; no reliable D call. V was pared by 10 bases and J by 1 base, with 13 bases between. Germline-derived CDR1 and CDR2 are MNHNS and SASEGT. This CDR3 spans 13 amino acids. The CDR3 bases are TGTGCCACATTTAGCCTACGGAACACTGAAGCTTTCTTT. Its translation: CATFSLRNTEAFF.

This clone was counted a single time. The genes are TRBV28 and TRBJ2-7; D is uncertain. Germline V gene lookup returns CDR1 MDHEN and CDR2 SYDVKM. This CDR3 has 15 residues. Trimming took 5 bases from V and 6 from J, leaving 20 bases between them. The CDR3 sequence is CASSVPSSVRAEQYF. In DNA, the CDR3 is TGTGCCAGCAGTGTCCCGAGTTCGGTTCGAGCCGAGCAGTACTTC.

V gene TRBV5-1 combines with J gene TRBJ2-5; 9 bases fit TRBD2. The CDR3 extends over 17 amino acids. Germline trimming cut 0 bases from V and 5 bases from J; bases unmatched to any gene: 11. Looked up from germline, CDR1 is SGHRS and CDR2 is YFSETQ. The CDR3 DNA reads as TGCGCCAGCAGCTTGGGGCCGCCTAGCGGGGCCCGGGAGACCCAGTACTTC. Translated: CASSLGPPSGARETQYF.

This clone has a single count. This chain's CDR3 is CASTLDSQETQYF. For the CDR3, the DNA is TGTGCCAGCACCTTGGACAGCCAAGAGACCCAGTACTTC. The V gene is TRBV2, the J gene TRBJ2-5; maybe TRBD1 (6 bases). V lost 7 bases and J lost 1, with 10 bases in between. This CDR3 contains 13 residues. Germline CDR1 SNHLY, CDR2 FYNNEI.

A single count supports this clone. This chain joins TRBV6-5 and TRBJ1-5; 7 positions agree with TRBD1. There are 15 residues in the CDR3. V gave up 5 bases and J gave up 4 bases; unmatched junction bases: 8. The germline V gene has CDR1 MNHEY and CDR2 SVGAGI. CDR3 region: CASSRDRVQNQPQHF. CDR3 DNA: TGTGCCAGCAGTCGAGACAGGGTGCAAAATCAGCCCCAGCATTTT.

The genes are TRBV7-2 and TRBJ2-1, with 7 bases aligning to TRBD2. CDR1 is SGHTA and CDR2 is FQGNSA in the germline V gene. The CDR3 runs to 16 residues. The V segment lost 5 bases and the J segment 4 bases; nucleotides outside the gene matches: 11. CDR3 nucleotide sequence: TGTGCCAGCAGCCCGCAACCTAGCGGAATATACAATGAGCAGTTCTTC. This encodes CASSPQPSGIYNEQFF.

Details on this clone: This CDR3 is also generated by other DNA sequences in the sample. The DNA of the CDR3 is TGTGCCAGCAGCTTACGGGAATATGGCTACACCTTC. Its translation: CASSLREYGYTF. The chain combines TRBV7-2 with TRBJ1-2; D is uncertain. V lost 2 bases to trimming and J lost 5 bases, with 6 bases between them. This CDR3 has 12 residues. From germline, CDR1 is SGHTA and CDR2 FQGNSA.

The chain links TRBV11-2 to TRBJ1-3; 9 nucleotides agree with TRBD1. Losses at the gene ends were 4 bases for V and 8 bases for J; bases not matched to a gene: 9. This CDR3 contains 15 residues. The germline gives CDR1 SGHAT, CDR2 FQNNGV. CDR3 protein: CASSSRTGEGYTIYF. In DNA form, the CDR3 reads TGTGCCAGCAGCTCCCGGACAGGGGAAGGGTACACCATATATTTT.

The rearrangement joins TRBV7-2 to TRBJ2-1; D remains unclear. This CDR3 is built from 14 residues. The germline CDR1 and CDR2 sequences are SGHTA and FQGNSA. Trimming pared 5 bases from V and 2 bases from J, leaving 10 bases between. The CDR3 loop reads CASSRREAYNEQFF. DNA for the CDR3: TGTGCCAGCAGCCGACGAGAGGCCTACAATGAGCAGTTCTTC.

The rearrangement uses TRBV12-5 and TRBJ2-6; D possibly corresponds to TRBD1 (6 bases). V was clipped by 6 bases and J by 4 bases, with 10 bases between them. In germline, CDR1 is LGHNT, CDR2 FRNRAP. This CDR3 is 14 amino acids long. The CDR3 DNA reads as TGTGCTAGTGGGTCAGGGGAGGGGGCCAACGTCCTGACTTTC. As protein: CASGSGEGANVLTF.

The rearrangement links TRBV18 to TRBJ1-1; maybe TRBD1 (5 bases). This CDR3 is 16 amino acids long. Germline V gene lookup returns CDR1 KGHSH and CDR2 LQKENI. Deletions cut 3 bases from V and 4 bases from J, with 18 bases between. CDR3 in DNA: TGTGCCAGCTCACCCCCCCTCTTGGGGGGGGGCACTGAAGCTTTCTTT. Translated, it gives CASSPPLLGGGTEAFF. Full variable domain (rest looked up from reference TRBV18 and TRBJ1-1): NAGVMQNPRHLVRRRGQEARLRCSPMKGHSHVYWYRQLPEEGLKFMVYLQKENIIDESGMPKERFSAEFPKEGPSILRIQQVVRGDSAAYFCASSPPLLGGGTEAFFGQGTRLTVV.

The chain couples TRBV7-3 to TRBJ2-1; TRBD2 is a possible D gene (6 bases). CDR3 length: 16 residues. Trimming cost V 1 base and J 1 base, with 11 bases left between them. CDR1 and CDR2 (germline): SGHTA, FQGTGA. This CDR3 is CASSLIPSGSYNEQFF. The CDR3, as DNA: TGTGCCAGCAGCTTAATACCCAGCGGGTCCTACAATGAGCAGTTCTTC.